These T cell receptor beta chains were read from a single sample in a study of blood T cell repertoires in COVID-19. The protocol was immunoSEQ multiplex PCR, while the TCRdb copy is restricted to in-frame clones and leaves out a portion. The table shows 250,000 to 350,000 clones, with 70% to 90% occurring only once. Specimen: peripheral blood. The origin of the receptors is a woman aged 45 to 65 who had recovered from COVID-19. CDR3s include the opening cysteine and the closing phenylalanine or tryptophan. Each record gives: clone size, D gene, J gene, V gene, CDR3 protein, CDR3 DNA. The D gene is left open where the match is weak. Clone size is stated in some rows and not others, as once, few, many or a class when expanded.

abundance: few; d_gene: -; j_gene: TRBJ1-1; v_gene: TRBV3-1/TRBV3-2; CDR3aa: CASSREREVNTEAFF; CDR3nt: TGTGCCAGCAGCCGAGAAAGGGAGGTGAACACTGAAGCTTTCTTT
abundance: -; d_gene: TRBD2; j_gene: TRBJ2-3; v_gene: TRBV5-1; CDR3aa: CASSLSGSGTDTQYF; CDR3nt: TGCGCCAGCAGCCTAAGCGGGAGTGGCACAGATACGCAGTATTTT
abundance: -; d_gene: TRBD1; j_gene: TRBJ1-1; v_gene: TRBV7-9; CDR3aa: CASSRDRMTEAFF; CDR3nt: TGTGCCAGCAGCAGGGACAGGATGACTGAAGCTTTCTTT
abundance: once; d_gene: TRBD2; j_gene: TRBJ2-7; v_gene: TRBV4-2; CDR3aa: CASSQDPVAGGYEQYF; CDR3nt: TGTGCCAGCAGCCAAGATCCGGTAGCGGGAGGGTACGAGCAGTACTTC
abundance: -; d_gene: TRBD1; j_gene: TRBJ2-4; v_gene: TRBV5-8; CDR3aa: CASSAGTEHIQYF; CDR3nt: TGTGCCAGCAGCGCTGGGACAGAACACATTCAGTACTTC
abundance: few; d_gene: -; j_gene: TRBJ1-4; v_gene: TRBV5-1; CDR3aa: CASSAGRGNEKLFF; CDR3nt: TGCGCCAGCAGCGCGGGACGGGGGAATGAAAAACTGTTTTTT
abundance: -; d_gene: -; j_gene: TRBJ1-3; v_gene: TRBV28; CDR3aa: CASSLWRFSGNTIYF; CDR3nt: TGTGCCAGCAGTTTATGGAGGTTCTCTGGAAACACCATATATTTT
abundance: -; d_gene: TRBD2; j_gene: TRBJ2-1; v_gene: TRBV5-4; CDR3aa: CASSLTSGSYNEQFF; CDR3nt: TGTGCCAGCAGCTTGACTAGCGGCTCCTACAATGAGCAGTTCTTC
abundance: -; d_gene: -; j_gene: TRBJ2-1; v_gene: TRBV11-2; CDR3aa: CASSLVFAPPVF; CDR3nt: TGTGCCAGCAGCTTAGTCTTCGCCCCCCCAGTCTTC
abundance: -; d_gene: -; j_gene: TRBJ2-5; v_gene: TRBV6-2/TRBV6-3; CDR3aa: CASSPEARETQYF; CDR3nt: TGTGCCAGCAGCCCCGAAGCGCGCGAGACCCAGTACTTC
abundance: -; d_gene: -; j_gene: TRBJ2-1; v_gene: TRBV3-1/TRBV3-2; CDR3aa: CASSQDLGGHNEQFF; CDR3nt: TGTGCCAGCAGCCAAGATCTGGGGGGGCACAATGAGCAGTTCTTC
abundance: -; d_gene: TRBD1; j_gene: TRBJ1-1; v_gene: TRBV5-1; CDR3aa: CASASGTVNTEAFF; CDR3nt: TGCGCCAGCGCATCGGGGACAGTGAACACTGAAGCTTTCTTT
abundance: once; d_gene: TRBD1; j_gene: TRBJ1-2; v_gene: TRBV18; CDR3aa: CARVTGSSGSGGYTF; CDR3nt: TGTGCCAGGGTGACAGGGTCGTCGGGTTCGGGTGGCTACACCTTC
abundance: once; d_gene: TRBD1; j_gene: TRBJ2-1; v_gene: TRBV29-1; CDR3aa: CSVVVFIGDRAYNEQFF; CDR3nt: TGCAGCGTTGTTGTATTCATCGGGGACAGGGCTTACAATGAGCAGTTCTTC
abundance: -; d_gene: -; j_gene: TRBJ1-5; v_gene: TRBV5-1; CDR3aa: CASSLYQGSQPQHF; CDR3nt: TGCGCCAGCAGCTTGTATCAGGGTTCTCAGCCCCAGCATTTT
abundance: -; d_gene: -; j_gene: TRBJ1-2; v_gene: TRBV25-1; CDR3aa: CASSAGLATYGYTF; CDR3nt: TGTGCCAGCAGTGCGGGTCTGGCGACCTATGGCTACACCTTC
abundance: -; d_gene: -; j_gene: TRBJ2-3; v_gene: TRBV7-2; CDR3aa: CASSLVGVTTDTQYF; CDR3nt: TGTGCCAGCAGCTTAGTCGGGGTTACCACAGATACGCAGTATTTT
abundance: -; d_gene: -; j_gene: TRBJ2-2; v_gene: TRBV19; CDR3aa: CASSTTGGAGELFF; CDR3nt: TGTGCCAGTAGTACAACAGGGGGGGCCGGGGAGCTGTTTTTT
abundance: -; d_gene: -; j_gene: TRBJ2-3; v_gene: TRBV30; CDR3aa: CAWNGQNTDTQYF; CDR3nt: TGTGCCTGGAATGGACAAAACACAGATACGCAGTATTTT
abundance: once; d_gene: TRBD2; j_gene: TRBJ2-5; v_gene: TRBV28; CDR3aa: CASSLGSLAGEGETQYF; CDR3nt: TGTGCCAGCAGTTTAGGTAGTCTAGCGGGAGAGGGAGAGACCCAGTACTTC
abundance: -; d_gene: TRBD1; j_gene: TRBJ1-1; v_gene: TRBV4-3; CDR3aa: CASSQDQGAAEAFF; CDR3nt: TGCGCCAGCAGCCAAGATCAGGGGGCAGCTGAAGCTTTCTTT
abundance: -; d_gene: -; j_gene: TRBJ1-1; v_gene: TRBV7-8; CDR3aa: CASSWGLRGGNTEAFF; CDR3nt: TGTGCCAGCAGCTGGGGTCTCCGAGGAGGGAACACTGAAGCTTTCTTT
abundance: -; d_gene: TRBD1; j_gene: TRBJ2-1; v_gene: TRBV4-1; CDR3aa: CASSQAGTGGYNEQFF; CDR3nt: TGCGCCAGCAGCCAAGCCGGGACAGGGGGATACAATGAGCAGTTCTTC
abundance: -; d_gene: -; j_gene: TRBJ2-1; v_gene: TRBV7-8; CDR3aa: CASSNPGGNNEQFF; CDR3nt: TGTGCCAGCAGCAACCCTGGGGGGAACAATGAGCAGTTCTTC
abundance: once; d_gene: -; j_gene: TRBJ2-1; v_gene: TRBV4-1; CDR3aa: CASSQEGTAVYNEQFF; CDR3nt: TGCGCCAGCAGCCAAGAAGGTACAGCAGTTTACAATGAGCAGTTCTTC
abundance: once; d_gene: -; j_gene: TRBJ1-1; v_gene: TRBV28; CDR3aa: CASRGLGEAFF; CDR3nt: TGTGCCAGCAGGGGGCTCGGTGAAGCTTTCTTT